This is a list of T cell receptor beta chains from one sample in a study of blood T cell repertoires in COVID-19. Libraries were prepared by immunoSEQ multiplex PCR; TCRdb keeps only in-frame clonotypes and omits some of them. The sample lists approximately 54,000 clones, roughly 76% occurring once. Sequencing was carried out using peripheral blood. These receptors were taken from a woman in her sixties or seventies with acute or convalescent COVID-19. Both conserved end residues are part of each CDR3.

v_gene,CDR3aa
TRBV6-6,CASSYTGGASYEQYF
TRBV27,CASSHRDRDEQYF
TRBV18,CASSIIPQGNEQFF
TRBV19,CASSRGGKVTDTQYF
TRBV11-1,CASSLGGGSNQPQHF
TRBV19,CASSPGQVQETQYF
TRBV2,CASTQGAIGTGELFF
TRBV5-1,CASSLVTGGPSGELFF
TRBV6-1,CASSEWHHQTYNEQFF
TRBV7-7,CASSLGENQPQHF
TRBV5-1,CASSLKRLAGEVHEQFF
TRBV7-2,CASSSGQNYEQYF
TRBV12-3/TRBV12-4,CASRGYGNQPQHF
TRBV24-1,CATSFGGQGLETQYF
TRBV5-6,CASSLRLEQPQHF
TRBV5-6,CASSLNWGPIDTGELFF
TRBV18,CASSLLVPSYNEQFF
TRBV5-1,CASSLSGTGNSYEQYF
TRBV10-3,CAISGELNQPQHF
TRBV5-1,CASSPRGTERNEKLFF
TRBV9,CASSVAPGNTGELFF
TRBV7-2,CASSLWEEQPQHF
TRBV6-1,CASSDGRNNQPQHF
TRBV30,CAWTSSSGNTIYF
TRBV6-5,CASMSNSYNSPLHF
TRBV3-1/TRBV3-2,CASSQVAGAVGGNQPQHF
TRBV9,CASREKGLACDNEQFF
TRBV5-8,CASSLRGTYGYTF
TRBV28,CASGTRSQGSNYGYTF
TRBV5-8,CASSFGGRDNSPLHF
TRBV10-3,CAISEGTGEKLFF
TRBV5-5,CASSSELLGASNEKLFF
TRBV5-1,CASSFVLAGAKETQYF
TRBV7-2,CASRYQGGEQFF
TRBV5-1,CASSRTEGTEAFF
TRBV12-3/TRBV12-4,CASSLVVSDTQYF
TRBV13,CASSWQATEKFF
TRBV9,CASSHRPQVTTGGDEQFF
TRBV18,CASSRGQGVTEAFF
TRBV4-2,CASSQGGSGETQYF
TRBV15,CATSRRASGKDNEQFF
TRBV28,CASSWYGTAYEQYF
TRBV5-1,CASSYHGEGTYEQYF
TRBV3-1/TRBV3-2,CASSQAGIRLDTQYF
TRBV9,CASSLPGQGRQETQYF
TRBV6-5,CASRGGQPTEAFF